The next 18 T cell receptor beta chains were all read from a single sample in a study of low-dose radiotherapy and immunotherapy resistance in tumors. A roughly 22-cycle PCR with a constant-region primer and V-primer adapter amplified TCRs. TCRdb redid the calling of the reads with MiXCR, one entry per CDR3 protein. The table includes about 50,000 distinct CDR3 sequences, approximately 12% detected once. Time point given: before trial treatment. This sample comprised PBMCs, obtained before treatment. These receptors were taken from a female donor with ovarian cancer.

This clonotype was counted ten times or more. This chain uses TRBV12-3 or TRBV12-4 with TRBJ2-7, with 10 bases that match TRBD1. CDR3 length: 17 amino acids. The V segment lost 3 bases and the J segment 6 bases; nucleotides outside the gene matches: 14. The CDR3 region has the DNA TGTGCCAGCAGTTTCTCTACCGGACAGGGGGTAGCACGCGAGCAGTACTTC. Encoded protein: CASSFSTGQGVAREQYF.

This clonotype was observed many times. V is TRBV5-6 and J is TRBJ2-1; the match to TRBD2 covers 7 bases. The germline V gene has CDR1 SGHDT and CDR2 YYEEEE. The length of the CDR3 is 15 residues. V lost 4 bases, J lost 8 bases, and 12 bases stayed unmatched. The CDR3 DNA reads TGTGCCAGCAGCCGGACTAGTTGGGACCTTGATGAGCAGTTCTTC. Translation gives CASSRTSWDLDEQFF.

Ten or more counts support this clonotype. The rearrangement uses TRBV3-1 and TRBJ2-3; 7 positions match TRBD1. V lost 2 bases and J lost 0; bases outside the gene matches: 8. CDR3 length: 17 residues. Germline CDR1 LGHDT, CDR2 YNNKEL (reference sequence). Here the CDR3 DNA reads TGTGCCAGCAGCCAAAACCGGGACAGTTCTAGCACAGATACGCAGTATTTT. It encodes CASSQNRDSSSTDTQYF.

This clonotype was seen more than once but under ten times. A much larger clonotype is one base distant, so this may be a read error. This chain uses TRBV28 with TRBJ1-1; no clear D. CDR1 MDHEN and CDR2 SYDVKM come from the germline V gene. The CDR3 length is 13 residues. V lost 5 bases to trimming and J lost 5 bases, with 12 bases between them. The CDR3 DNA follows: TGTGCCAGCAGTGCCCCGGCCGTTACTGAAGCTTTCTTT. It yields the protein CASSAPAVTEAFF.

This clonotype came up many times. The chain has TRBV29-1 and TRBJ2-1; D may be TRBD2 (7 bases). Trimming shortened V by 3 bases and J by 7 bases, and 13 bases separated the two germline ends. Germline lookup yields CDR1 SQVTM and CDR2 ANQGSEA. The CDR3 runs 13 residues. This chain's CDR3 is CSVDKGGVNEQFF. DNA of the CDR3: TGCAGCGTTGATAAGGGGGGGGTGAATGAGCAGTTCTTC.

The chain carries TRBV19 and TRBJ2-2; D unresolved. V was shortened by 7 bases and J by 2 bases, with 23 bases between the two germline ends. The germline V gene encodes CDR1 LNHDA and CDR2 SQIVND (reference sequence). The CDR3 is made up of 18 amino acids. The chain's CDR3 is CASIPIGSVQINTGELFF. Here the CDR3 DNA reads TGTGCCAGTATTCCGATAGGGTCTGTGCAGATTAACACCGGGGAGCTGTTTTTT.

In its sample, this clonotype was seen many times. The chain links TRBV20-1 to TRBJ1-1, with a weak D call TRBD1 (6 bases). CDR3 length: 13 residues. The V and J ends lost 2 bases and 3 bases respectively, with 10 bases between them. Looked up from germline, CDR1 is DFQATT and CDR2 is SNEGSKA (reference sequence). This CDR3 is CSARPDSYTEAFF. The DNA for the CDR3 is TGCAGTGCTAGACCGGACAGCTACACTGAAGCTTTCTTT.

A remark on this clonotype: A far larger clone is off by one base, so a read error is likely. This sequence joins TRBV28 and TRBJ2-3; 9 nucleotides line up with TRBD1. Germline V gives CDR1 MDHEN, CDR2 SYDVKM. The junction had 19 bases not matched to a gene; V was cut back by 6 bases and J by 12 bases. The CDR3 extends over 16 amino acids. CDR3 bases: TGTGCCAGCAGGGCCGGAGGGACAGGGACGTATCAGCCCCAGTATTTT. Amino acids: CASRAGGTGTYQPQYF.

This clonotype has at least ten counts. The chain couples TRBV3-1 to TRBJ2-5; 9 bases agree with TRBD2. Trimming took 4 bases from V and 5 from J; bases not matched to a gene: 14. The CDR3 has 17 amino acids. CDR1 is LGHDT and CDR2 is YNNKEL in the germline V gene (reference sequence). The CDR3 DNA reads TGTGCCAGCAGCCCGCGGCACCAGACTAGCGGTGGTGAGACCCAGTACTTC. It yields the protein CASSPRHQTSGGETQYF.

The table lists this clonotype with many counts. CDR3 amino acids: CASSPRLVGGTDTQYF. CDR3 bases: TGTGCCAGCAGCCCTCGACTAGTCGGGGGCACAGATACGCAGTATTTT. This chain uses TRBV7-2 with TRBJ2-3; weak D call: TRBD2 (6 bases). Per germline, CDR1 SGHTA and CDR2 FQGNSA. The CDR3 runs 16 residues. The V and J ends lost 5 bases and 1 base respectively, with 16 bases between them.

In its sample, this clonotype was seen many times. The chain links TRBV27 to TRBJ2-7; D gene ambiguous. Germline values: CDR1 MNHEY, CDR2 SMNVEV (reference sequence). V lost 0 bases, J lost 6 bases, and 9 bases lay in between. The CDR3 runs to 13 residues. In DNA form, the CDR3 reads TGTGCCAGCAGTTTATCTAGGACGGGCGAGCAGTACTTC. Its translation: CASSLSRTGEQYF.

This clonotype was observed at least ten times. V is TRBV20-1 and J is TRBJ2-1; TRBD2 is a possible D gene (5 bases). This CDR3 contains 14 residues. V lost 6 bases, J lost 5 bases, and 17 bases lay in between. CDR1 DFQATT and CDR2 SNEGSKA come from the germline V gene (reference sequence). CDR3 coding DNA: TGCAGTGCCCCCAGGAGCGGCCGAAACAATGAGCAGTTCTTC. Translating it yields CSAPRSGRNNEQFF.

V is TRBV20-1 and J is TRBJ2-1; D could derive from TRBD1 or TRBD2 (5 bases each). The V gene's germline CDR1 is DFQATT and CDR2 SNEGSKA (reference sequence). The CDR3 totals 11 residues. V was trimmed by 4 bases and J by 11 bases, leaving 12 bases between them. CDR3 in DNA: TGCAGTGCTACGCCAGAGGGGCAGCAGTTCTTC. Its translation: CSATPEGQQFF.

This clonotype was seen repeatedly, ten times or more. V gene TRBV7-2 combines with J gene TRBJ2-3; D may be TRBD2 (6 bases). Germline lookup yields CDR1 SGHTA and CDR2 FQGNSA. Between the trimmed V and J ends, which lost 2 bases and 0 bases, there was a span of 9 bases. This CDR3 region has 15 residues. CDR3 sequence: CASSLLASSTDTQYF. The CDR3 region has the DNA TGTGCCAGCAGCTTACTAGCGTCTAGCACAGATACGCAGTATTTT.

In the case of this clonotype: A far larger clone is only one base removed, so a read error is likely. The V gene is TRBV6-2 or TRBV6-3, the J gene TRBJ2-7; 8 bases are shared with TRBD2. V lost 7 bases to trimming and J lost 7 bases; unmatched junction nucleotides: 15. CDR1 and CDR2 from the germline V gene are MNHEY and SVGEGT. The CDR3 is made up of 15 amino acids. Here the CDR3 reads CASILADPDYNEQYF. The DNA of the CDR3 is TGTGCCAGCATACTAGCGGACCCTGATTACAATGAGCAGTACTTC.

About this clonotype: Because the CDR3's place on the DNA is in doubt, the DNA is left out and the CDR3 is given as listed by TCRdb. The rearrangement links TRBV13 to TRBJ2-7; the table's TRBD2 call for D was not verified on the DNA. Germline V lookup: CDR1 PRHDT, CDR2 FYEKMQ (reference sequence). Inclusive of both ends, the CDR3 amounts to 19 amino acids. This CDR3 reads CASSIYLCSATLAGGEQYF.

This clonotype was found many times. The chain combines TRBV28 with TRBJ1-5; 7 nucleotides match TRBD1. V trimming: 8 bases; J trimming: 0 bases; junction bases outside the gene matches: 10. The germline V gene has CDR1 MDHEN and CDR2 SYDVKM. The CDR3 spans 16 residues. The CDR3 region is CASRDSTTYSNQPQHF. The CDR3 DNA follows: TGTGCCAGCCGGGACAGCACGACCTATAGCAATCAGCCCCAGCATTTT.

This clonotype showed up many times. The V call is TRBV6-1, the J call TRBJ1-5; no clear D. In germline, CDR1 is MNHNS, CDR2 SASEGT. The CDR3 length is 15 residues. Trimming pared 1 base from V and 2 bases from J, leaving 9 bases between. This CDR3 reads CASSEVRTGNQPQHF. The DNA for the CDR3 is TGTGCCAGCAGTGAAGTTAGGACCGGCAATCAGCCCCAGCATTTT.